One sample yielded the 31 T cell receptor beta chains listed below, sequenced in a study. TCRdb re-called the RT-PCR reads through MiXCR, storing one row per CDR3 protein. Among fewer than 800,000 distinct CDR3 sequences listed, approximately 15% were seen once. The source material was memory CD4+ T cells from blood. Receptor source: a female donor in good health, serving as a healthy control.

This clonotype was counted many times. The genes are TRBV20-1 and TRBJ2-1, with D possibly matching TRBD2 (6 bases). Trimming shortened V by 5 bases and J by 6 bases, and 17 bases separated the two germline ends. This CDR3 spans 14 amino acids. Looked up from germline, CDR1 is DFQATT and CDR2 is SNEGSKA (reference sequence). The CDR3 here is CSAATRSILNEQFF. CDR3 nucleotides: TGCAGTGCTGCGACTAGATCAATCCTCAATGAGCAGTTCTTC.

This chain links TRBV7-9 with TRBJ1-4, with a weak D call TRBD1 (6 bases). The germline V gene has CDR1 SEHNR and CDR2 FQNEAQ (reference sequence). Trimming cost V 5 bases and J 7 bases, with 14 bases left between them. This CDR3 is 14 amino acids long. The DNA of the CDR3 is TGTGCCAGCAGCCCTGGGGCAGGGGCTGAAAAACTGTTTTTT. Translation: CASSPGAGAEKLFF.

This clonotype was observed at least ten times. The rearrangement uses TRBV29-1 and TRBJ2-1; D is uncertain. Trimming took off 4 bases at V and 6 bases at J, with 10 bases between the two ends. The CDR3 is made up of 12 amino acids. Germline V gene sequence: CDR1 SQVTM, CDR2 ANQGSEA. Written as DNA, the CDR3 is TGCAGCGTTGGAGAAGCCGGCAATGAGCAGTTCTTC. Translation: CSVGEAGNEQFF.

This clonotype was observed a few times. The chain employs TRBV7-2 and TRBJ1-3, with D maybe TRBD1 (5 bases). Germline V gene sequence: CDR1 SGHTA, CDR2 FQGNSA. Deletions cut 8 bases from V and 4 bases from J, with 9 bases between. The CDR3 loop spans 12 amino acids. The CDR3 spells CASGTGGNTIYF. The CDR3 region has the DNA TGTGCCAGCGGGACGGGGGGAAACACCATATATTTT.

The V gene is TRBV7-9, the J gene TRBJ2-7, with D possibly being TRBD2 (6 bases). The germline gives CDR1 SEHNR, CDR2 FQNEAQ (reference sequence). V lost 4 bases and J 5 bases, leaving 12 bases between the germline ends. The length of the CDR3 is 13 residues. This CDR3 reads CASSWPGLNEQYF. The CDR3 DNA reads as TGTGCCAGCAGCTGGCCAGGACTAAACGAGCAGTACTTC. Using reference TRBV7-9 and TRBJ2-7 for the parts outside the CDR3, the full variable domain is DTGVSQNPRHKITKRGQNVTFRCDPISEHNRLYWYRQTLGQGPEFLTYFQNEAQLEKSRLLSDRFSAERPKGSFSTLEIQRTEQGDSAMYLCASSWPGLNEQYFGPGTRLTVT.

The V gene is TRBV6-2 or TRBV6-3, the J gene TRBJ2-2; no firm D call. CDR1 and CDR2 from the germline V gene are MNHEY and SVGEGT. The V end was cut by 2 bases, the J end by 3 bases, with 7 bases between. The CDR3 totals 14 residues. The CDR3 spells CASSYQVDTGELFF. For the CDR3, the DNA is TGTGCCAGCAGTTACCAGGTGGACACCGGGGAGCTGTTTTTT.

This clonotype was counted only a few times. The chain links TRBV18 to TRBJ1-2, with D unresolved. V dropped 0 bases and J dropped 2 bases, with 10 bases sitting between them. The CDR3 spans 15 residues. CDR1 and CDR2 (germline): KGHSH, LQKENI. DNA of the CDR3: TGTGCCAGCTCACCACCTACAGTTGGGAACTATGGCTACACCTTC. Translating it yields CASSPPTVGNYGYTF.

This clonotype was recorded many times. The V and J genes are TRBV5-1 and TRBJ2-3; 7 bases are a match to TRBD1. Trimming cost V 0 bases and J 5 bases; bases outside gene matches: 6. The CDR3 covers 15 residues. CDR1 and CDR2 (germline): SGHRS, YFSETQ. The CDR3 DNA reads TGCGCCAGCAGCTTGGCGGGACAGCCAGGAGATACGCAGTATTTT. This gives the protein CASSLAGQPGDTQYF.

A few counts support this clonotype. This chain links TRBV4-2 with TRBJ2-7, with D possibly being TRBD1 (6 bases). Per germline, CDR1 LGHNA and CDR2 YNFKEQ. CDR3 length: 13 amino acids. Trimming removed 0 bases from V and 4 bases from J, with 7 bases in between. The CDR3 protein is CASSQDRGYEQYF. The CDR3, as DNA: TGTGCCAGCAGCCAAGATAGGGGGTACGAGCAGTACTTC.

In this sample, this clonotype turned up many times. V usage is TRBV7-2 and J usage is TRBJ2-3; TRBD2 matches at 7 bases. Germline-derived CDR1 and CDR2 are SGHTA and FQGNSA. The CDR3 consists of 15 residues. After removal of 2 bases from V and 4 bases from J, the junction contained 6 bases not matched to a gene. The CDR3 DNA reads TGTGCCAGCAGCTTAAGTCGGGCGGGAGCAGATACGCAGTATTTT. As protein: CASSLSRAGADTQYF.

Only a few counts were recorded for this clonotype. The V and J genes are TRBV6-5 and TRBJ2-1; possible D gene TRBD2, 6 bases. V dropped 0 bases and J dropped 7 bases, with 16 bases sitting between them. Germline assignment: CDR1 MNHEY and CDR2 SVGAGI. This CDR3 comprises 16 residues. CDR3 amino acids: CASSYSPGAGRNEQFF. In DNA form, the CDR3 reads TGTGCCAGCAGTTACTCCCCCGGAGCAGGGAGGAATGAGCAGTTCTTC.

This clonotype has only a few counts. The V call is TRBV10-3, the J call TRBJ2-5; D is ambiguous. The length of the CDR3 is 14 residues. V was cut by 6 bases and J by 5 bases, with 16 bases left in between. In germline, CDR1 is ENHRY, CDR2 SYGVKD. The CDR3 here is CAISADTSRETQYF. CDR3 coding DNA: TGTGCCATCAGCGCGGATACAAGTAGGGAGACCCAGTACTTC.

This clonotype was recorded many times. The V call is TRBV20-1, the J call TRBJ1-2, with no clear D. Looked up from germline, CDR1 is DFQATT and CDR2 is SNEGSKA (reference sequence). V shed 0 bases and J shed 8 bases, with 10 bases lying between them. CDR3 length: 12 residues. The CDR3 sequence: CSARDGSGGYTF. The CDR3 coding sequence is TGCAGTGCTAGAGATGGTTCCGGCGGCTACACCTTC.

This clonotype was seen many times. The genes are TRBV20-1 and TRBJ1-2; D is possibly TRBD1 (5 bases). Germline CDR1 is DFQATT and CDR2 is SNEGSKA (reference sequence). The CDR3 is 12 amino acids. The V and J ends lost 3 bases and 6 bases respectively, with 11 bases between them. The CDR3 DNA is TGCAGTGCTAGCCCCGAGGGGCATGGCTACACCTTC. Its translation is CSASPEGHGYTF.

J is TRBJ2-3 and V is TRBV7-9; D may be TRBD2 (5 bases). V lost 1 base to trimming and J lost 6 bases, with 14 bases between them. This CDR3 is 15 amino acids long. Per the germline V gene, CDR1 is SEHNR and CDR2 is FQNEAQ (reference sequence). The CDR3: CASSLEARPGDTQYF. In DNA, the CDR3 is TGTGCCAGCAGCTTAGAGGCTCGTCCGGGGGATACGCAGTATTTT.

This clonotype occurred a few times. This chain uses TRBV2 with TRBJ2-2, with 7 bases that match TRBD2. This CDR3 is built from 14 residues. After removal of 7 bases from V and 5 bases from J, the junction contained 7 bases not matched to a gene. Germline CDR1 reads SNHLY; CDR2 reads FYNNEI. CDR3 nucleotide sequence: TGTGCCAGCAAGGCGGGAGAGGGGACCGGGGAGCTGTTTTTT. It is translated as CASKAGEGTGELFF.

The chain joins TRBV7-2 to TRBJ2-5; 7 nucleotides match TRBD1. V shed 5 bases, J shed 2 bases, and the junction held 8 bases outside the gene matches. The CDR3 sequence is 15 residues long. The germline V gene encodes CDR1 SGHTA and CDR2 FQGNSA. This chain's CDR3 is CASSPMGQLQETQYF. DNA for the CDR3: TGTGCCAGCAGCCCTATGGGACAGTTACAAGAGACCCAGTACTTC.

The CDR3 is CASSTRDGSNQPQHF. The CDR3, as DNA: TGTGCCAGCAGCACCCGGGACGGCTCCAATCAGCCCCAGCATTTT. The chain couples TRBV7-2 to TRBJ1-5; maybe TRBD1 (5 bases). The V end lost 5 bases, the J end lost 3 bases, and 14 bases lay between the germline ends. This CDR3 comprises 15 residues. Germline-derived CDR1 and CDR2 are SGHTA and FQGNSA.

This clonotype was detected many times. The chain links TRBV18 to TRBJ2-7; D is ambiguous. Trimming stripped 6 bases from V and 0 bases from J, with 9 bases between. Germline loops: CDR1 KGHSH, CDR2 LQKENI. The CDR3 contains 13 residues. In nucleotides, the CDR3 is TGTGCCAGCTCCCTGGACCTCTCCTACGAGCAGTACTTC. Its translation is CASSLDLSYEQYF.

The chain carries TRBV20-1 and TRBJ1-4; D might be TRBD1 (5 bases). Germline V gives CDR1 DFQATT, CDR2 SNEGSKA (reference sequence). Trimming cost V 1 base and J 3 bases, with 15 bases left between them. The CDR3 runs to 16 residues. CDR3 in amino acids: CSARVAQGDSNEKLFF. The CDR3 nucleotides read TGCAGTGCTAGAGTGGCGCAGGGAGACTCTAATGAAAAACTGTTTTTT.

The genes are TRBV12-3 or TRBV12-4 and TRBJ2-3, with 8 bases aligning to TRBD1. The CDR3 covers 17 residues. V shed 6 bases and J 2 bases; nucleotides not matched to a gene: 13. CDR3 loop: CASSTGTGAMVTDTQYF. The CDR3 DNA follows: TGTGCCAGCAGCACGGGGACAGGAGCGATGGTCACAGATACGCAGTATTTT.

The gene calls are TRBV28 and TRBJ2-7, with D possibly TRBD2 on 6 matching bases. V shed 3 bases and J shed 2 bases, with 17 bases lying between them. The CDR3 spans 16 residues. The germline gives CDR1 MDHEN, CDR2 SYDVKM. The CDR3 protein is CASSLVSGGLPYEQYF. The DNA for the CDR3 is TGTGCCAGCAGTTTGGTTAGTGGGGGACTCCCCTACGAGCAGTACTTC.

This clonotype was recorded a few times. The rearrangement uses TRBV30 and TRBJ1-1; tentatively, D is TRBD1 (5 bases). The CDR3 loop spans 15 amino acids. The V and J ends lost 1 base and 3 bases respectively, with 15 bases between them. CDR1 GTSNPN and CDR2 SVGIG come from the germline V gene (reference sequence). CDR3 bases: TGTGCCTGGAGTGACGTACTTCGGGGGGACACTGAAGCTTTCTTT. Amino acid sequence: CAWSDVLRGDTEAFF.

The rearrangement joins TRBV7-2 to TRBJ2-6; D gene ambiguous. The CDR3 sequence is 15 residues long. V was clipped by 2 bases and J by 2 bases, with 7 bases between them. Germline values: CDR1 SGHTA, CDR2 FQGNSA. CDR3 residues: CASSLRVTGANVLTF. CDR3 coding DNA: TGTGCCAGCAGCTTACGCGTGACTGGGGCCAACGTCCTGACTTTC.

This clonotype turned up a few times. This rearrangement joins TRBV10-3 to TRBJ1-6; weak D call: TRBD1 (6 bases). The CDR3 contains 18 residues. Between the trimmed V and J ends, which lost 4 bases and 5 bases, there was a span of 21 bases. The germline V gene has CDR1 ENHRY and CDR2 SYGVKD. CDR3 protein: CAISAGQGIRSDNSPLHF. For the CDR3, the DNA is TGTGCCATCAGTGCGGGACAAGGGATCAGGAGTGATAATTCACCCCTCCACTTT.

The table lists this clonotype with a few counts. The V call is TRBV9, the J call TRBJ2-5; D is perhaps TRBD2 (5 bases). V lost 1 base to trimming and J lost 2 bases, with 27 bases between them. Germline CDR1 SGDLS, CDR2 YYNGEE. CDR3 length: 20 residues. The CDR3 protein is CASSVKHQGLFWCWQETQYF. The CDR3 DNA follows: TGTGCCAGCAGCGTAAAACACCAAGGACTTTTCTGGTGCTGGCAAGAGACCCAGTACTTC.

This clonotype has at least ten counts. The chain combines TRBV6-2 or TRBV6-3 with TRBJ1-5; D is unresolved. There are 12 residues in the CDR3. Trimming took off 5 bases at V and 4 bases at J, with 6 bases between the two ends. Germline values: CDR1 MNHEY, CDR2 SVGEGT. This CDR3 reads CASSHPNQPQHF. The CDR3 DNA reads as TGTGCCAGCAGTCACCCAAATCAGCCCCAGCATTTT.

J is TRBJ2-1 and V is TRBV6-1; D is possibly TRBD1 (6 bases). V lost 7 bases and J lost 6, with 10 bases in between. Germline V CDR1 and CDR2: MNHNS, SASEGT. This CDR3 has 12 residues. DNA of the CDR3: TGTGCCAGCAAGGGGGAGTTCAATGAGCAGTTCTTC. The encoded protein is CASKGEFNEQFF.

This CDR3 reads CASSLLGPASGELFF. The CDR3 coding sequence is TGTGCCAGCAGCTTGTTGGGTCCCGCTTCAGGGGAGCTGTTTTTT. V gene TRBV7-9 combines with J gene TRBJ2-2, with D unresolved. V lost 3 bases and J 8 bases, leaving 16 bases between the germline ends. The CDR3 contains 15 residues. The germline gives CDR1 SEHNR, CDR2 FQNEAQ (reference sequence).

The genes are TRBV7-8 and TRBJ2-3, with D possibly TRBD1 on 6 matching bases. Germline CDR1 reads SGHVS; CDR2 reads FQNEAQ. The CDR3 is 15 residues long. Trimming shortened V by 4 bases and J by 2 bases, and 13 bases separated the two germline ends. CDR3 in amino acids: CASSSTQGSTDTQYF. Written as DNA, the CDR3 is TGTGCCAGCAGCTCCACGCAGGGGTCCACAGATACGCAGTATTTT.

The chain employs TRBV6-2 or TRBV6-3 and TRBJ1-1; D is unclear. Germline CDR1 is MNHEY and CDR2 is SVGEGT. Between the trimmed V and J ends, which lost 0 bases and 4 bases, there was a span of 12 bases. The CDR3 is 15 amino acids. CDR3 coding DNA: TGTGCCAGCAGTTACTCGTTGTTCTTCCCCACTGAAGCTTTCTTT. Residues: CASSYSLFFPTEAFF.